These 32 T cell receptor beta chains originate from one sample sequenced in a study of regulatory T cells in long-lasting Graves disease. Building the TCR beta libraries relied on iRepertoire HTBI primers, and CDR3 regions underwent Arm-PCR. TCRdb independently ran MiXCR on the multiplex PCR reads; one entry per CDR3 protein. This table holds 300,000 to 350,000 distinct CDR3 sequences, roughly a fifth found once. The time point was: persistent/refractory GD, antithyroid drugs over 5 years with positive TRAb. From PBMCs, RNA was extracted and then used to make the TCR library. Here the sequenced sample was peripheral blood mononuclear cells (PBMCs), taken when the disease was refractory, from a patient treated with antithyroid drugs. These receptors were taken from a female donor with Graves disease.

The table lists this clonotype with many counts. The rearrangement joins TRBV3-1 to TRBJ1-1; TRBD1 aligns across 9 bases. J lost 5 bases, V lost 1 base, and 11 bases had no gene match. CDR1 is LGHDT and CDR2 is YNNKEL in the germline V gene (reference sequence). The CDR3 runs 17 residues. The CDR3 protein is CASSQVGTGRFGTEAFF. CDR3 DNA sequence: TGTGCCAGCAGCCAAGTCGGGACAGGGAGATTCGGAACTGAAGCTTTCTTT.

V and J are TRBV19 and TRBJ2-7; 9 nucleotides align to TRBD2. J gave up 4 bases and V 8 bases, and 9 bases lay outside the gene matches. Germline V gene lookup returns CDR1 LNHDA and CDR2 SQIVND (reference sequence). There are 14 residues in the CDR3. The CDR3 loop reads CASQWASGIYEQYF. CDR3 coding DNA: TGTGCCAGTCAATGGGCTAGCGGGATTTACGAGCAGTACTTC.

This clonotype was counted between two and nine times. This chain links TRBV6-1 with TRBJ1-1; D perhaps matches TRBD1 (6 bases). The CDR3 spans 13 residues. The germline V and J ends were trimmed by 6 bases and 4 bases, with 12 bases remaining between them. Germline values: CDR1 MNHNS, CDR2 SASEGT. The CDR3 is CASSYRGPTEAFF. Here the CDR3 DNA reads TGTGCCAGCAGCTATCGGGGGCCCACTGAAGCTTTCTTT.

This clonotype was counted between two and nine times. The V and J genes are TRBV30 and TRBJ1-5; D might be TRBD1 (5 bases). Germline loops: CDR1 GTSNPN, CDR2 SVGIG (reference sequence). The germline V and J ends were trimmed by 5 bases and 6 bases, with 14 bases remaining between them. This CDR3 is built from 13 residues. Here the CDR3 DNA reads TGTGCCTGGTCTAGACGGGGACGTCAGCCCCAGCATTTT. It is translated as CAWSRRGRQPQHF.

This clonotype showed up many times. The chain couples TRBV11-2 to TRBJ1-6, with a tentative D call TRBD1 (6 bases). The CDR3 extends over 15 amino acids. Germline V gives CDR1 SGHAT, CDR2 FQNNGV. V lost 5 bases, J lost 9 bases, and 17 bases lay in between. CDR3: CASSLQTGRSSPLHF. CDR3 bases: TGTGCCAGCAGCCTACAGACAGGTCGTAGTTCACCCCTCCACTTT.

For this clonotype: A read error may be the cause here, since a much bigger clone is one base away. The chain links TRBV11-3 to TRBJ1-2, with a tentative D call TRBD1 (5 bases). CDR3 length equals 18 residues. CDR1 is SGHNT and CDR2 is YENEEA in the germline V gene. V lost 2 bases, J lost 3 bases, and 22 bases lay in between. The CDR3 sequence is CASSLSLRAGQGDYGYTF. CDR3 nucleotide sequence: TGTGCCAGCAGCTTATCATTAAGGGCGGGTCAAGGGGACTATGGCTACACCTTC.

Comments on this clonotype: At one boundary the junction diverges from the germline segment, which might be a read error. The CDR3 DNA reads as TGTGCCAGTACCAAACGGCAACTCGCGAACGCCGGGGAGCTGTTTTTT. Protein sequence: CASTKRQLANAGELFF. The chain links TRBV19 to TRBJ2-2; D remains ambiguous. The CDR3 runs to 16 residues. Germline values: CDR1 LNHDA, CDR2 SQIVND (reference sequence).

The chain recombines TRBV6-1 with TRBJ2-7, with 7 bases that match TRBD1. The CDR3 loop spans 15 amino acids. Losses at the gene ends were 4 bases for V and 0 bases for J; bases not matched to a gene: 6. The germline V gene encodes CDR1 MNHNS and CDR2 SASEGT. As DNA, the CDR3 is TGTGCCAGCAGTGGAGAGGCAGGGGGCTCCTACGAGCAGTACTTC. Amino acids: CASSGEAGGSYEQYF.

This clonotype was seen many times. The chain employs TRBV19 and TRBJ1-1; no clear D. CDR1 and CDR2 from the germline V gene are LNHDA and SQIVND (reference sequence). This CDR3 is 12 amino acids long. With 2 bases removed from V and 5 bases from J, the gap between germline ends came to 6 bases. CDR3 DNA: TGTGCCAGTAGTATAACGGGGACTGAAGCTTTCTTT. This translates into CASSITGTEAFF.

The chain recombines TRBV5-1 with TRBJ1-6, with D tentatively TRBD1 (5 bases). V lost 3 bases to trimming and J lost 10 bases, with 17 bases between them. The germline CDR1 and CDR2 sequences are SGHRS and YFSETQ. The CDR3 contains 15 residues. CDR3 residues: CASSCEHRTGSPLHF. The CDR3 DNA reads as TGCGCCAGCAGCTGCGAACACAGGACGGGCTCACCCCTCCACTTT.

This clonotype was counted ten times or more. The chain is built from TRBV28 and TRBJ1-2; 7 nucleotides agree with TRBD1. This CDR3 has 13 residues. Germline V gene lookup returns CDR1 MDHEN and CDR2 SYDVKM. Trimming took 3 bases from V and 6 from J; bases not matched to a gene: 4. As DNA, the CDR3 is TGTGCCAGCAGTTTTCGGGACAGACATGGCTACACCTTC. Protein sequence: CASSFRDRHGYTF.

This chain joins TRBV6-5 and TRBJ2-7, with TRBD1 as a possible D gene (5 bases). Per germline, CDR1 MNHEY and CDR2 SVGAGI. V lost 4 bases, J lost 3 bases, and 10 bases lay in between. The CDR3 loop spans 13 amino acids. The CDR3 DNA is TGTGCCAGCAGTTGCAGGGCTCACTACGAGCAGTACTTC. Translation gives CASSCRAHYEQYF.

This sequence joins TRBV7-9 and TRBJ1-1, with a possible D match to TRBD1 (6 bases). Germline V CDR1 and CDR2: SEHNR, FQNEAQ (reference sequence). V dropped 5 bases and J dropped 11 bases, with 18 bases sitting between them. CDR3 length equals 13 residues. CDR3 protein: CASSLGGGGTAFF. The CDR3 DNA reads as TGTGCCAGCAGCCTAGGGGGGGGCGGTACGGCTTTCTTT.

CDR3 bases: TGTGCCAGCAGCGTAGCCGTCCCCACCCGGGACATCTCCTACGAGCAGTACTTC. Its protein is CASSVAVPTRDISYEQYF. This rearrangement joins TRBV9 to TRBJ2-7; D is possibly TRBD1 (6 bases). Germline V CDR1 and CDR2: SGDLS, YYNGEE. The CDR3 has 18 residues. Between the trimmed V and J ends, which lost 0 bases and 0 bases, there was a span of 19 bases.

The sample holds many counts of this clonotype. J is TRBJ2-5 and V is TRBV24-1; no clear D. Trimming took off 4 bases at V and 5 bases at J, with 13 bases between the two ends. Germline CDR1 is KGHDR and CDR2 is SFDVKD. CDR3 length: 14 amino acids. Written as DNA, the CDR3 is TGTGCCACCAGTGACCCCATAAGCTCGGAGACCCAGTACTTC. Its translation is CATSDPISSETQYF.

This clonotype was picked up many times. The chain combines TRBV2 with TRBJ1-3; D unresolved. The V end lost 2 bases, the J end lost 4 bases, and 12 bases lay between the germline ends. CDR3 size: 15 residues. Germline lookup yields CDR1 SNHLY and CDR2 FYNNEI. The CDR3 DNA reads TGTGCCAGCAGTGAAACCCCAGGCTCCGGAAACACCATATATTTT. It translates to CASSETPGSGNTIYF.

The rearrangement links TRBV27 to TRBJ2-3; TRBD2 agrees at 12 bases. The germline CDR1 and CDR2 sequences are MNHEY and SMNVEV (reference sequence). The junction had 5 bases not matched to a gene; V was cut back by 5 bases and J by 2 bases. This CDR3 region has 16 residues. Here the CDR3 reads CASSPRLAGATDTQYF. The DNA for the CDR3 is TGTGCCAGCAGTCCCCGACTAGCGGGGGCCACAGATACGCAGTATTTT.

About this clonotype itself: The junction departs from germline at one end; a sequencing error may be responsible. The chain carries TRBV11-2 and TRBJ1-1; TRBD1 is a possible D gene (5 bases). From germline, CDR1 is SGHAT and CDR2 FQNNGV. There are 15 residues in the CDR3. CDR3 loop: CASSWTGTQNTGAFF. CDR3 nucleotides: TGTGCCAGCAGCTGGACCGGGACGCAGAACACTGGAGCTTTCTTT.

This clonotype has a count of ten or more. The rearrangement joins TRBV12-3 or TRBV12-4 to TRBJ1-4; D call uncertain. The CDR3 covers 14 residues. The V gene lost 3 bases and the J gene lost 3 bases, with 8 bases spanning the gap. CDR3 loop: CASSFQLPNEKLFF. CDR3 DNA sequence: TGTGCCAGCAGTTTTCAGCTACCTAATGAAAAACTGTTTTTT.

The chain has TRBV30 and TRBJ2-2; 11 nucleotides line up with TRBD1. Trimming at V came to 2 bases and at J to 6 bases, leaving 5 bases not matched to a gene. Germline V CDR1 and CDR2: GTSNPN, SVGIG (reference sequence). The CDR3 is 15 amino acids. The CDR3 coding sequence is TGTGCCTGGAGTTCCGGACAGGGGGCTTCCGGGGAGCTGTTTTTT. Encoded protein: CAWSSGQGASGELFF.

This clonotype was observed many times. Here the CDR3 reads CASSYSSRGDLVETQYF. The CDR3 bases are TGTGCCAGCAGTTACTCGAGTAGAGGGGATTTAGTCGAGACCCAGTACTTC. The chain combines TRBV6-2 or TRBV6-3 with TRBJ2-5; D might be TRBD1 or TRBD2, each matching 5 bases. In germline, CDR1 is MNHEY, CDR2 SVGEGT. The CDR3 is 17 residues long. Trimming cost V 0 bases and J 5 bases, with 19 bases left between them.

The chain uses TRBV25-1 and TRBJ2-7; a possible D gene is TRBD2 (5 bases). This CDR3 region has 14 residues. Germline CDR1 is MGHDK and CDR2 is SYGVNS. The V end lost 7 bases, the J end lost 2 bases, and 15 bases lay between the germline ends. The CDR3 bases are TGTGCCAGCACCCGACGCGGGCTACCCTACGAGCAGTACTTC. Its translation is CASTRRGLPYEQYF.

Ten or more counts support this clonotype. The chain couples TRBV28 to TRBJ1-5, with D possibly matching TRBD1 (5 bases). With 6 bases removed from V and 2 bases from J, the gap between germline ends came to 20 bases. Germline assignment: CDR1 MDHEN and CDR2 SYDVKM. CDR3 length equals 17 residues. The CDR3 protein is CASSSPWEGLGNQPQHF. The CDR3 DNA sequence: TGTGCCAGCAGCTCGCCCTGGGAGGGGCTGGGCAATCAGCCCCAGCATTTT.

At least ten counts were recorded for this clonotype. The chain uses TRBV7-2 and TRBJ1-6; 8 bases fit TRBD1. This CDR3 contains 15 residues. With 5 bases clipped from V and 7 bases from J, the junction kept 7 bases outside the gene matches. Germline CDR1 reads SGHTA; CDR2 reads FQGNSA. The CDR3 spells CASSPRTGRNSPLHF. DNA for the CDR3: TGTGCCAGCAGCCCGCGGACAGGGCGCAATTCACCCCTCCACTTT.

The chain combines TRBV29-1 with TRBJ2-3, with D possibly matching TRBD1 (5 bases). Germline CDR1 is SQVTM and CDR2 is ANQGSEA. The CDR3 has 11 amino acids. V lost 5 bases and J lost 10, with 13 bases in between. In DNA, the CDR3 is TGCAGCGTTTCCACAGGTCCCGCGCAGTATTTT. Protein: CSVSTGPAQYF.

This clonotype was picked up many times. The chain uses TRBV28 and TRBJ2-5, with D unclear. Germline lookup yields CDR1 MDHEN and CDR2 SYDVKM. The ends were cut back, 1 base at V and 5 bases at J, with 8 bases in the middle. This CDR3 spans 13 amino acids. The CDR3 nucleotides read TGTGCCAGCAGTTTATTAGGTGCGGAGACCCAGTACTTC. Its translation is CASSLLGAETQYF. The full variable domain, in which reference TRBV28 and TRBJ2-5 provide the parts outside the CDR3, is DVKVTQSSRYLVKRTGEKVFLECVQDMDHENMFWYRQDPGLGLRLIYFSYDVKMKEKGDIPEGYSVSREKKERFSLILESASTNQTSMYLCASSLLGAETQYFGPGTRLLVL.

This clonotype occurred a few times. The V gene is TRBV7-8, the J gene TRBJ1-5; D is uncertain. The V and J ends lost 0 bases and 3 bases respectively, with 3 bases between them. The CDR3 is 13 amino acids. Germline-derived CDR1 and CDR2 are SGHVS and FQNEAQ. The CDR3 bases are TGTGCCAGCAGCTTAGCAATCAATCAGCCCCAGCATTTT. It yields the protein CASSLAINQPQHF.

This clonotype was seen at least ten times. The V gene is TRBV11-2, the J gene TRBJ2-7; D not resolved. V was cut by 5 bases and J by 3 bases, with 17 bases left in between. Germline CDR1 reads SGHAT; CDR2 reads FQNNGV. The CDR3 consists of 15 residues. Here the CDR3 DNA reads TGTGCCAGCAGCCTCAAGGCAGGACGTATCTACGAGCAGTACTTC. Its protein product is CASSLKAGRIYEQYF.

A few counts support this clonotype. The V and J genes are TRBV20-1 and TRBJ1-1, with 7 bases matching TRBD1. This CDR3 region has 14 residues. V dropped 6 bases and J dropped 1; count of bases not matched to a gene: 8. Germline CDR1 is DFQATT and CDR2 is SNEGSKA (reference sequence). The CDR3 coding sequence is TGCAGTGCCCGAGGGGGCAGGGCGAACACTGAAGCTTTCTTT. The encoded protein is CSARGGRANTEAFF.

Regarding this clonotype: One base separates it from a far larger clone, so it is likely a read error. The chain is built from TRBV2 and TRBJ1-1; no definite D call. This CDR3 is 12 amino acids long. Per germline, CDR1 SNHLY and CDR2 FYNNEI. DNA of the CDR3: TGTGCCAGCAGCATTTTCAACACTGAAGCTCTCTTT. It encodes CASSIFNTEALF.

Of note for this clonotype: The conserved phenylalanine or tryptophan normally closing the CDR3 is absent here, so this likely arose from a read error. The DNA of the CDR3 is TGTGCCTGGAGCTCCCGTAGAGGAGCGTATCAGCCCCAGCATTCT. It yields the protein CAWSSRRGAYQPQHS. This sequence joins TRBV30 and TRBJ1-5; D gene uncertain. Germline CDR1 and CDR2: GTSNPN and SVGIG (reference sequence). The CDR3 is 15 amino acids. V dropped 3 bases and J dropped 5 bases, with 17 bases sitting between them.

This clonotype has at least ten counts. The V call is TRBV6-1, the J call TRBJ2-7, with D possibly matching TRBD2 (5 bases). V was trimmed by 8 bases and J by 0 bases, leaving 20 bases between them. CDR3 length: 16 residues. Germline CDR1 reads MNHNS; CDR2 reads SASEGT. CDR3 DNA sequence: TGTGCCAGCGCCACCCAATTCAGCGGACCCTCCTACGAGCAGTACTTC. Translated: CASATQFSGPSYEQYF.